Each of the 15 T cell receptor beta chains below was sequenced from the same sample in a study of identical twins. Using its own MiXCR run on the 5' RACE reads, TCRdb lists one record per CDR3 protein. The sample comprises fewer than 650,000 distinct CDR3 sequences, about 7.1% of which are singletons, and less than 2% rests with the top ten. The sample was also reused in another study, on yellow fever vaccine responses in identical twins.

Sequenced sample: PBMCs. These receptors all come from a woman between 18 and 29 years old in good health.

CDR3 bases: TGTGCCAGCCGATTCTCGCGGACAGGGGAGGTGACCGGGGAGCTGTTTTTT. This translates into CASRFSRTGEVTGELFF. This chain joins TRBV6-5 and TRBJ2-2, with TRBD1 matching 9 bases. Germline CDR1 and CDR2: MNHEY and SVGAGI. The ends lost 8 bases at V and 5 bases at J; junction bases unmatched: 15. The CDR3 extends over 17 amino acids.

This clonotype was recorded many times. V is TRBV11-2 and J is TRBJ1-2; D gene unclear. The germline V and J ends were trimmed by 5 bases and 1 base, with 14 bases remaining between them. CDR1 and CDR2 from the germline V gene are SGHAT and FQNNGV. The CDR3 covers 15 residues. The CDR3 DNA sequence: TGTGCCAGCAGCCCTCCCTTCATGGGTAACTATGGCTACACCTTC. It translates to CASSPPFMGNYGYTF.

The rearrangement links TRBV24-1 to TRBJ2-7; TRBD2 matches at 7 bases. V gave up 5 bases and J gave up 0 bases; unmatched junction bases: 3. The CDR3 runs 14 residues. Germline CDR1 and CDR2: KGHDR and SFDVKD. The CDR3 DNA reads TGTGCCACCAGTGGGGGGGGAAGCTCCTACGAGCAGTACTTC. Protein product: CATSGGGSSYEQYF.

This chain connects TRBV4-1 to TRBJ2-3; 10 bases align to TRBD2. There are 14 residues in the CDR3. V was pared by 3 bases and J by 13 bases, with 10 bases of the junction left unmatched. CDR1 is MGHRA, CDR2 YSYEKL, per germline. Here the CDR3 reads CASSHTGTSVVEYF. CDR3 in DNA: TGCGCCAGCAGCCATACCGGGACTAGCGTTGTGGAGTATTTT.

This clonotype was recorded many times. The V gene is TRBV12-3 or TRBV12-4, the J gene TRBJ1-1; D is uncertain. The germline V and J ends were trimmed by 5 bases and 0 bases, with 7 bases remaining between them. The CDR3 consists of 13 residues. CDR3 DNA sequence: TGTGCCAGCAGTGGAACTATGAACACTGAAGCTTTCTTT. It is translated as CASSGTMNTEAFF.

The table lists this clonotype with many counts. The chain employs TRBV7-2 and TRBJ1-1; D unclear. The ends were cut back, 1 base at V and 4 bases at J, with 10 bases in the middle. The germline V gene encodes CDR1 SGHTA and CDR2 FQGNSA. This CDR3 comprises 14 residues. The CDR3 is CASSLEVRVTEAFF. The CDR3 nucleotides read TGTGCCAGCAGCTTAGAAGTGAGGGTCACTGAAGCTTTCTTT.

The chain links TRBV27 to TRBJ2-1; D is ambiguous. The CDR3 covers 14 residues. Trimming removed 1 base from V and 2 bases from J, with 6 bases in between. CDR1 is MNHEY and CDR2 is SMNVEV in the germline V gene (reference sequence). The CDR3 sequence is CASSLFGAYNEQFF. DNA of the CDR3: TGTGCCAGCAGTTTATTTGGCGCCTACAATGAGCAGTTCTTC.

This clonotype was detected a few times. This CDR3 reads CATTPGLGADEQFF. The CDR3 DNA reads TGTGCCACGACCCCGGGACTAGGCGCTGATGAGCAGTTCTTC. The rearrangement links TRBV7-9 to TRBJ2-1, with 8 positions matching TRBD2. Per the germline V gene, CDR1 is SEHNR and CDR2 is FQNEAQ (reference sequence). The V and J ends lost 10 bases and 8 bases, in that order; junction bases with no gene match: 13. This CDR3 has 14 residues.

This clonotype has ten or more counts. V gene TRBV4-1 combines with J gene TRBJ2-1; either TRBD1 or TRBD2 may supply D (5 bases each). Germline values: CDR1 MGHRA, CDR2 YSYEKL. This CDR3 is built from 17 residues. The V and J ends lost 4 bases and 1 base respectively, with 17 bases between them. The DNA of the CDR3 is TGCGCCAGCAGCCTTATCATCATGGGGGTGTCCTACAATGAGCAGTTCTTC. Translating it yields CASSLIIMGVSYNEQFF.

This clonotype occurred a few times. This rearrangement joins TRBV4-1 to TRBJ2-5; D remains unclear. The CDR3 length is 13 residues. The germline V gene has CDR1 MGHRA and CDR2 YSYEKL. V lost 1 base and J 4 bases, leaving 7 bases between the germline ends. In nucleotides, the CDR3 is TGCGCCAGCAGCCAAGGATGGTCAGAGACCCAGTACTTC. Translated, it gives CASSQGWSETQYF.

This chain uses TRBV5-1 with TRBJ2-1; 8 bases match TRBD2. The germline V gene has CDR1 SGHRS and CDR2 YFSETQ. V trimming: 0 bases; J trimming: 4 bases; junction bases outside the gene matches: 6. The CDR3 consists of 16 residues. The CDR3 sequence: CASSLGQRGPYNEQFF. In DNA, the CDR3 is TGCGCCAGCAGCTTGGGGCAGCGGGGGCCGTACAATGAGCAGTTCTTC. Drawing the rest from reference TRBV5-1 and TRBJ2-1, the complete variable domain is KAGVTQTPRYLIKTRGQQVTLSCSPISGHRSVSWYQQTPGQGLQFLFEYFSETQRNKGNFPGRFSGRQFSNSRSEMNVSTLELGDSALYLCASSLGQRGPYNEQFFGPGTRLTVL.

There are many counts of this clonotype. The gene calls are TRBV6-5 and TRBJ1-5; 7 nucleotides align to TRBD1. The CDR3 extends over 14 amino acids. With 10 bases clipped from V and 6 bases from J, the junction kept 12 bases outside the gene matches. Germline loops: CDR1 MNHEY, CDR2 SVGAGI. This chain's CDR3 is CATIRTSGGQPQHF. The CDR3 DNA reads as TGTGCCACCATTAGGACCTCAGGGGGTCAGCCCCAGCATTTT.

In DNA form, the CDR3 reads TGTGCCAGCAGTTCCCGACAGGGACCCGGGGAGCTGTTTTTT. As protein: CASSSRQGPGELFF. The V and J genes are TRBV6-5 and TRBJ2-2; TRBD1 agrees at 7 bases. CDR1 MNHEY and CDR2 SVGAGI come from the germline V gene. Germline trimming cut 4 bases from V and 6 bases from J; bases unmatched to any gene: 5. The CDR3 sequence is 14 residues long.

The rearrangement uses TRBV29-1 and TRBJ2-5; D perhaps matches TRBD1 (5 bases). The CDR3 has 13 amino acids. Trimming cost V 4 bases and J 2 bases, with 11 bases left between them. From germline, CDR1 is SQVTM and CDR2 ANQGSEA. The CDR3 is CSVGPGPQETQYF. Written as DNA, the CDR3 is TGCAGCGTTGGGCCAGGGCCGCAAGAGACCCAGTACTTC. Looking up the rest from reference TRBV29-1 and TRBJ2-5 gives the full variable domain: SAVISQKPSRDICQRGTSLTIQCQVDSQVTMMFWYRQQPGQSLTLIATANQGSEATYESGFVIDKFPISRPNLTFSTLTVSNMSPEDSSIYLCSVGPGPQETQYFGPGTRLLVL.

This clonotype was seen repeatedly, ten times or more. This rearrangement joins TRBV29-1 to TRBJ1-1; D remains unclear. V shed 4 bases and J shed 0 bases, with 12 bases lying between them. Per the germline V gene, CDR1 is SQVTM and CDR2 is ANQGSEA. This CDR3 comprises 14 residues. CDR3 amino acids: CSVGSGLMNTEAFF. CDR3 DNA: TGCAGCGTTGGGTCAGGATTGATGAACACTGAAGCTTTCTTT.